This entry lists 17 T cell receptor beta chains sequenced from one sample in a study of CD8 T cells in ankylosing spondylitis (dated by TCRdb to 2016 to 2017). The library was prepared using 5' RACE. TCRdb shows the sequencer as Illumina HiSeq 2500. The public sequencing data were trimmed at Q25 with fastp and processed into clonotypes with MiXCR by TCRdb, which kept only in-frame beta chains. Every CDR3 protein is listed once, alongside the most common genes and DNA of its rows. For this sample there are about 250,000 distinct CDR3 sequences; under 35% appear just once. The top ten hold around 4.2% of the sample. The specimen was blood, either unsorted or a sorted T cell fraction (not recorded which). Receptors originate from a male donor with ankylosing spondylitis or in good health (not recorded which).

This clonotype was seen only a few times. V is TRBV6-1 and J is TRBJ2-5; the match to TRBD2 covers 12 bases. Germline CDR1 reads MNHNS; CDR2 reads SASEGT. V shed 6 bases, J shed 5 bases, and the junction held 13 bases outside the gene matches. The CDR3 contains 17 residues. This chain's CDR3 is CASSRGQTSGGWETQYF. The DNA of the CDR3 is TGTGCCAGCAGCAGGGGCCAAACTAGCGGGGGGTGGGAGACCCAGTACTTC.

This clonotype was found a few times. The CDR3, as DNA: TGTGCCACCAGCAGTCTTTTGGTGGAGGGTGAGACCCAGTACTTC. It yields the protein CATSSLLVEGETQYF. The J gene is TRBJ2-5, the V gene TRBV15, with a weak D call TRBD2 (6 bases). Germline values: CDR1 LNHNV, CDR2 YYDKDF (reference sequence). There are 15 residues in the CDR3. The V end was cut by 3 bases, the J end by 5 bases, with 16 bases between.

The count of this clonotype is one. This chain joins TRBV20-1 and TRBJ1-5; 7 nucleotides line up with TRBD1. The germline CDR1 and CDR2 sequences are DFQATT and SNEGSKA (reference sequence). J gave up 2 bases and V 6 bases, and 10 bases lay outside the gene matches. The CDR3 is made up of 15 amino acids. The CDR3, as DNA: TGCAGTGCCACCATGCCCGGGACAGGCAATCAGCCCCAGCATTTT. As protein: CSATMPGTGNQPQHF.

This clonotype was detected only a few times. This chain uses TRBV27 with TRBJ1-5, with D maybe TRBD1 (6 bases). Trimming cost V 2 bases and J 0 bases, with 8 bases left between them. CDR3 length equals 15 residues. In germline, CDR1 is MNHEY, CDR2 SMNVEV (reference sequence). The CDR3 coding sequence is TGTGCCAGCAGTTTAACGGGGGCTAGCAATCAGCCCCAGCATTTT. It yields the protein CASSLTGASNQPQHF.

There are a few counts of this clonotype. The rearrangement links TRBV7-8 to TRBJ2-3; D possibly matches TRBD1 or TRBD2 (5 bases each). Trimming removed 3 bases from V and 2 bases from J, with 15 bases in between. Germline CDR1 and CDR2: SGHVS and FQNEAQ. This CDR3 is built from 16 residues. Written as DNA, the CDR3 is TGTGCCAGCAGCTTCTTAGACGGGGCCTACACAGATACGCAGTATTTT. It codes for CASSFLDGAYTDTQYF.

This clonotype appeared a few times. This chain connects TRBV10-3 to TRBJ2-1, with 10 positions matching TRBD2. This CDR3 is 15 amino acids long. Unmatched junction bases numbered 7, after V lost 6 bases and J lost 5 bases. CDR1 and CDR2 (germline): ENHRY, SYGVKD. The chain's CDR3 is CAISPVAGGNNEQFF. DNA of the CDR3: TGTGCCATCAGCCCTGTAGCGGGGGGCAACAATGAGCAGTTCTTC.

CDR3 region: CSARDEGLKAYEQYF. The CDR3, as DNA: TGCAGTGCTAGAGACGAGGGACTAAAGGCCTACGAGCAGTACTTC. The chain joins TRBV20-1 to TRBJ2-7; TRBD2 matches 7 bases. With V trimmed by 0 bases and J by 2 bases, 7 bases remained unmatched. Germline-derived CDR1 and CDR2 are DFQATT and SNEGSKA (reference sequence). This CDR3 is 15 amino acids long.

This clonotype came up once. V and J are TRBV28 and TRBJ1-5; D remains unclear. The germline V gene encodes CDR1 MDHEN and CDR2 SYDVKM. V lost 10 bases and J 2 bases, leaving 24 bases between the germline ends. The CDR3 is made up of 17 amino acids. CDR3 loop: CAIGPGPPGGGNQPQHF. The CDR3 coding sequence is TGTGCCATCGGCCCCGGGCCCCCCGGCGGTGGCAATCAGCCCCAGCATTTT.

The chain combines TRBV5-1 with TRBJ2-7, with D perhaps matching TRBD1 or TRBD2 (5 bases each). Trimming pared 4 bases from V and 1 base from J, leaving 12 bases between. CDR1 and CDR2 (germline): SGHRS, YFSETQ. This CDR3 contains 14 residues. As DNA, the CDR3 is TGCGCCAGCAGCAGGGCAGGGACGTCCTACGAGCAGTACTTC. Translation: CASSRAGTSYEQYF. The variable domain in full, with the rest retrieved from reference TRBV5-1 and TRBJ2-7, is KAGVTQTPRYLIKTRGQQVTLSCSPISGHRSVSWYQQTPGQGLQFLFEYFSETQRNKGNFPGRFSGRQFSNSRSEMNVSTLELGDSALYLCASSRAGTSYEQYFGPGTRLTVT.

The chain joins TRBV20-1 to TRBJ1-5; 7 bases map to TRBD1. J gave up 7 bases and V 0 bases, and 9 bases lay outside the gene matches. The CDR3 runs to 15 residues. CDR1 and CDR2 from the germline V gene are DFQATT and SNEGSKA (reference sequence). The CDR3 coding sequence is TGCAGTGCTAGAGATGGGAGTTCAGGGGGGCAGCCCCAGCATTTT. It encodes CSARDGSSGGQPQHF.

A few counts support this clonotype. This rearrangement joins TRBV7-8 to TRBJ2-7; maybe TRBD1 (6 bases). CDR3 length: 14 amino acids. The V gene's germline CDR1 is SGHVS and CDR2 FQNEAQ. Trimming took off 4 bases at V and 6 bases at J, with 16 bases between the two ends. The CDR3 coding sequence is TGTGCCAGCAGCTCCCGGGGCCAGGGGTTCGAGCAGTACTTC. As protein: CASSSRGQGFEQYF.

The chain couples TRBV4-1 to TRBJ2-3; possible D gene TRBD1, 6 bases. From germline, CDR1 is MGHRA and CDR2 YSYEKL. CDR3 length: 15 residues. Trimming took 1 base from V and 3 from J, leaving 11 bases between them. The CDR3, as DNA: TGCGCCAGCAGCCAAGTACAGGGTACGACAGATACGCAGTATTTT. Encoded protein: CASSQVQGTTDTQYF.

V usage is TRBV12-3 or TRBV12-4 and J usage is TRBJ2-5; D gene ambiguous. The CDR3 is 9 residues long. V lost 6 bases to trimming and J lost 8 bases, with 4 bases between them. The CDR3 loop reads CASRTTQYF. CDR3 DNA: TGTGCCAGCAGAACAACCCAGTACTTC.

This clonotype has just a few counts. This chain joins TRBV28 and TRBJ2-7, with D perhaps TRBD1 (6 bases). CDR3 size: 12 residues. CDR1 and CDR2 from the germline V gene are MDHEN and SYDVKM. Trimming cost V 6 bases and J 5 bases, with 11 bases left between them. The CDR3 loop reads CASRLQGHEQYF. The CDR3 coding sequence is TGTGCCAGCAGGTTACAGGGCCACGAGCAGTACTTC.

The J gene is TRBJ1-5, the V gene TRBV28, with no clear D. V dropped 3 bases and J dropped 4 bases, with 16 bases sitting between them. The CDR3 is 16 residues long. Germline V CDR1 and CDR2: MDHEN, SYDVKM. The CDR3 DNA sequence: TGTGCCAGCAGTTTGAGCCAGTCTAAGCTTAATCAGCCCCAGCATTTT. As protein: CASSLSQSKLNQPQHF.

This chain links TRBV5-6 with TRBJ2-2; TRBD2 agrees at 13 bases. Trimming cost V 4 bases and J 4 bases; bases outside gene matches: 13. The CDR3 is 19 residues long. Germline CDR1 reads SGHDT; CDR2 reads YYEEEE. The CDR3 region is CASSPRTSGGPFLTGELFF. The CDR3 DNA reads TGTGCCAGCAGCCCTCGGACTAGCGGGGGCCCCTTTCTCACCGGGGAGCTGTTTTTT.

In this sample, this clonotype turned up a few times. The V call is TRBV11-2, the J call TRBJ2-3, with a weak D call TRBD2 (6 bases). V lost 5 bases to trimming and J lost 4 bases, with 13 bases between them. The CDR3 has 14 residues. Germline V gene sequence: CDR1 SGHAT, CDR2 FQNNGV. CDR3 sequence: CASSPIGTPDTQYF. The CDR3 nucleotides read TGTGCCAGCAGCCCCATCGGGACTCCAGATACGCAGTATTTT. Looking up the rest from reference TRBV11-2 and TRBJ2-3 gives the full variable domain: EAGVAQSPRYKIIEKRQSVAFWCNPISGHATLYWYQQILGQGPKLLIQFQNNGVVDDSQLPKDRFSAERLKGVDSTLKIQPAKLEDSAVYLCASSPIGTPDTQYFGPGTRLTVL.